This is a list of T cell receptor beta chains from one sample in a study of radiotherapy plus CTLA-4 blockade in lung cancer. Measured with immunoSEQ multiplex PCR; TCRdb has only the in-frame clones, and not every one. Among roughly 93,000 clones listed, roughly four fifths were seen once. This material consisted of peripheral blood, taken from a patient treated with radiotherapy plus ipilimumab. These receptors all stem from a human donor with non-small cell lung cancer who had a partial response to radiotherapy plus ipilimumab. The conserved cysteine and the conserved F or W are not part of the CDR3 here. The order of the fields is D gene, V gene, clone size, J gene, CDR3 protein. The D gene is left open where the match is weak. Rows may omit the clone size; those that give it use once, few, many or a size class.

.	TRBV9	.	TRBJ2-5	ASSVGAGWPQTQY
.	TRBV19	.	TRBJ2-7	ASSIGAGSSYEQY
TRBD2	TRBV2	.	TRBJ2-1	ASREGLAGFRQF
.	TRBV4-2	.	TRBJ2-3	ASSPTGTDTQY
TRBD1	TRBV11-2	.	TRBJ2-7	ASSSLPGQGVGEQY
.	TRBV5-1	once	TRBJ1-2	ASSPDKRDYGYT
.	TRBV14	.	TRBJ2-5	ASSQALQETQY
.	TRBV19	.	TRBJ1-5	ASSISTGNSNQPQH
TRBD2	TRBV6-6	once	TRBJ2-5	ASSAREVKETQY
.	TRBV29-1	.	TRBJ2-5	SVLQETQY
.	TRBV5-1	.	TRBJ2-5	ASSLFGSREETQY
.	TRBV9	.	TRBJ2-3	ASSVSGADTQY
TRBD2	TRBV7-2	.	TRBJ2-2	ASTLGGLAGVGELF
.	TRBV18	.	TRBJ2-7	ASSPLAIDYEQY
.	TRBV2	.	TRBJ1-1	ASSERWSGGTEAF
TRBD2	TRBV5-1	.	TRBJ2-1	ASRARTSGHPSSYNEQF
TRBD2	TRBV30	.	TRBJ2-2	AWYLAGGNTGELF
.	TRBV2	.	TRBJ1-3	ASRTGPGNTIY
.	TRBV5-4	few	TRBJ2-7	ASSPGQRYEQY
.	TRBV28	.	TRBJ2-1	ASSPHDRLDEQF
.	TRBV18	.	TRBJ1-3	ASSPQRGGNTIY
.	TRBV7-7	.	TRBJ2-3	ASSLRDSSTDTQY
TRBD1	TRBV11-2	.	TRBJ1-4	ASSLVTGGETNEKLF
.	TRBV9	few	TRBJ2-6	ASSGAKDRTRHSGANVLT
.	TRBV18	.	TRBJ1-1	ASSGRANTEAF
.	TRBV28	.	TRBJ2-2	ASSRVTGRTGELF
.	TRBV18	.	TRBJ2-1	ASSPPERAYNEQF
TRBD2	TRBV2	.	TRBJ2-1	ASSGTSGRGNEQF
TRBD1	TRBV7-3	.	TRBJ2-1	ASSAGQGVGTEQF
.	TRBV2	few	TRBJ1-1	ASSIEIPGNTEAF
.	TRBV5-1	.	TRBJ2-3	ASSFSGTDTQY
.	TRBV18	.	TRBJ1-4	ASSPSRDSGGKLF
.	TRBV25-1	medium-sized	TRBJ1-2	ASSEVQSHGYT
.	TRBV28	once	TRBJ2-5	ASSSDTKTQY
TRBD1	TRBV27	.	TRBJ2-7	ASSETTGGAFYEQY
TRBD1	TRBV28	.	TRBJ1-1	ASSGGFGQGAKAF
TRBD1	TRBV7-8	.	TRBJ1-3	ASSQRRWTGLGGSGNTIY
TRBD1	TRBV27	.	TRBJ2-2	ASSRRDRGNTGELF
.	TRBV9	.	TRBJ1-2	ASSREQGQSYT
TRBD2	TRBV7-9	.	TRBJ2-3	ASSSPQRAGGSDTQY
.	TRBV19	few	TRBJ1-1	ASSKRITEAF
TRBD2	TRBV4-2	.	TRBJ2-7	ASSQEPGLAASYEQY
.	TRBV6-1	many	TRBJ1-1	ASSFTANTEAF
TRBD1	TRBV11-1	.	TRBJ1-1	ASSSGQHEAF
.	TRBV28	.	TRBJ1-4	ASSPPGEGGKLF
.	TRBV18	.	TRBJ2-1	ASSPSFGGGDEQF
TRBD2	TRBV10-1	few	TRBJ2-3	ASSESGSSTDTQY
TRBD1	TRBV2	.	TRBJ2-3	ASRRAGGGPDTQY
.	TRBV28	.	TRBJ2-7	ASSSPGEIDEQY
TRBD1	TRBV5-4	.	TRBJ2-5	ASSGRQGSWETQY
TRBD2	TRBV2	once	TRBJ2-3	ASGTSGMDTQY
.	TRBV28	.	TRBJ1-2	ASWTAPGYGYT
TRBD1	TRBV6-1	.	TRBJ1-5	ASSGDRGGQPQH
TRBD1	TRBV2	.	TRBJ2-3	ASSADRGDTQY
.	TRBV25-1	.	TRBJ2-1	ASGRGFPSNEQF
TRBD1	TRBV18	.	TRBJ2-7	ASSPPGTANYEQY